The rows below give T cell receptor beta chains drawn from one sample of a study of T cell repertoires in cytomegalovirus infection. No antigen has been identified for these receptors. One entry per CDR3 protein results from TCRdb running MiXCR on the reads. This table holds under 850,000 distinct CDR3 sequences, about 30% found once. The sample here was cultured PBMCs, taken from culture after CMV antigen stimulation. All receptors derive from a human donor in good health (CMV status not recorded). Some clones in this sample may be carry-over from other donors' samples. CDR3s include the opening cysteine and the closing phenylalanine or tryptophan. A D gene is named only where the DNA matches it firmly. Size tells how often a clone was seen (once, few, many) or the class of an expanded clone, and some rows leave it out.

D	V	J	size	DNA	CDR3
NA	TRBV9	TRBJ1-6	NA	TGTGCCAGCAGCGTAGGGGTGGCTTCACCCCTCCACTTT	CASSVGVASPLHF
NA	TRBV6-2/TRBV6-3	TRBJ2-1	few	TGTGCCAGCACCCGGGGCGGGTACTCCTACAATGAGCAGTTCTTC	CASTRGGYSYNEQFF
NA	TRBV19	TRBJ1-2	NA	TGTGCCAGTTCACAGGGTTTTGGCTATGGCTACACCTTC	CASSQGFGYGYTF
NA	TRBV12-3/TRBV12-4	TRBJ2-7	NA	TGTGCCAGCAGTTTAGGCCCTCGATATTACGAGCAGTACTTC	CASSLGPRYYEQYF
NA	TRBV5-5	TRBJ2-3	NA	TGTGCCAGCATGGCAGATACGCAGTATTTT	CASMADTQYF
NA	TRBV7-9	TRBJ2-5	NA	TGTGCCAGCAGCTTAAGCTCGCCAGCCCTTGAGACCCAGTACTTC	CASSLSSPALETQYF
NA	TRBV10-2	TRBJ1-5	NA	TGCGCCAGCAACTCGCAGGGGCCCAAAGATCCCCAGCATTTT	CASNSQGPKDPQHF
NA	TRBV7-8	TRBJ2-3	NA	TGTGCCAGCAGCTTAATCCAATCTTCGAGCCCCACAGATACGCAGTATTTT	CASSLIQSSSPTDTQYF
NA	TRBV7-9	TRBJ2-5	NA	TGTGCCAGCGTCCCTCCTTTGGGAGAGACCCAGTACTTC	CASVPPLGETQYF
NA	TRBV6-1	TRBJ2-7	NA	TGTGCCAGCAGTGCATATCGGGGGACGTACTACGAGCAGTACTTC	CASSAYRGTYYEQYF
NA	TRBV11-1	TRBJ2-1	few	TGTGCCAGCAGCTTCGGCAGGGCTTCCTACAATGAGCAGTTCTTC	CASSFGRASYNEQFF
TRBD2	TRBV6-1	TRBJ2-1	few	TGTGCCAGCACCGGGGGGGGGGATAGCTCCTACAATGAGCAGTTCTTC	CASTGGGDSSYNEQFF
NA	TRBV12-3/TRBV12-4	TRBJ2-5	NA	TGTGCCAGCGCCCCTGGTTCCTACCAAGAGACCCAGTACTTC	CASAPGSYQETQYF
NA	TRBV3-1	TRBJ1-4	NA	TGTGCCAGCAGCCAAGACCGGAGGGAAAAACTGTTTTTT	CASSQDRREKLFF
NA	TRBV7-6	TRBJ2-1	few	TGTGCCAGCAGCGCCAATACAGCCGCTGAGCAGTTCTTC	CASSANTAAEQFF
NA	TRBV7-2	TRBJ1-5	many	TGTGCCAGCAGTAAATCCGGAGTTATCAATCAGCCCCAGCATTTT	CASSKSGVINQPQHF
TRBD2	TRBV20-1	TRBJ2-5	NA	TGCAGTGCTAGACGGATTCTAGCGGCAGAGACCCAGTACTTC	CSARRILAAETQYF
NA	TRBV4-1	TRBJ1-6	NA	TGCGCCAGCAGCCAAGGCGTACAGGTCCCCGGCCCCCTCCACTTT	CASSQGVQVPGPLHF
NA	TRBV11-2	TRBJ2-3	NA	TGTGCCAGCAGCTTAGCGGGGGCGCAGGCTACGCAGTATTTT	CASSLAGAQATQYF
NA	TRBV7-8	TRBJ2-3	many	TGTGCCAGCAGCTTAGGAGGTAGTTGGGGTTTAGACACAGATACGCAGTATTTT	CASSLGGSWGLDTDTQYF
NA	TRBV6-5	TRBJ1-4	NA	TGTGCCAGCAGTTACTCGCACACAACTAATGAAAAACTGTTTTTT	CASSYSHTTNEKLFF
TRBD2	TRBV20-1	TRBJ2-1	few	TGCAGTGCTCCGATAGCGGGGGGACACCTCTCCTACAATGAGCAGTTCTTC	CSAPIAGGHLSYNEQFF
TRBD2	TRBV6-2/TRBV6-3	TRBJ2-5	NA	TGTGCCAGCAGTTTAGCGGGGGTCACGAGGGCCCAGTACTTC	CASSLAGVTRAQYF
TRBD1	TRBV15	TRBJ2-4	NA	TGTGCCACCAGCGGGGGACAGGGTACGGCCAAAAACATTCAGTACTTC	CATSGGQGTAKNIQYF
NA	TRBV12-5	TRBJ2-7	NA	TGTGCTAGTGGTTTGGGAGGGGGGGGCGTATACGAGCAGTACTTC	CASGLGGGGVYEQYF
TRBD2	TRBV11-2	TRBJ2-7	few	TGTGCCAGCAGCTTGACTAGCGGGGCCCTCGAGCAGTACTTC	CASSLTSGALEQYF
TRBD2	TRBV4-2	TRBJ2-5	few	TGTGCCAGCAGCCAAGGGTCGGGGGGGCCGTTTTCCCAAGAGACCCAGTACTTC	CASSQGSGGPFSQETQYF
TRBD1	TRBV2	TRBJ1-2	NA	TGTGCCAGCAGTGAATTTGGGGAGACAGGGGGGACAATCGATGGCTACACCTTC	CASSEFGETGGTIDGYTF
NA	TRBV7-2	TRBJ2-5	NA	TGTGCCAGCAGCGCCCGGGGGAAACCCCAAGAGACCCAGTACTTC	CASSARGKPQETQYF
NA	TRBV19	TRBJ1-1	NA	TGTGCCAGTAGTATAGATCGACAGTTTAACACTGAAGCTTTCTTT	CASSIDRQFNTEAFF
TRBD1	TRBV6-1	TRBJ2-1	NA	TGTGCCAGCAGTCAACTCTGGGGACAGTTCCATGAGCAGTTCTTC	CASSQLWGQFHEQFF
NA	TRBV5-4	TRBJ2-5	NA	TGTGCCAGCAGCTACGGACTACAAGAGACCCAGTACTTC	CASSYGLQETQYF
TRBD1	TRBV6-6	TRBJ2-7	NA	TGTGCCAGCAGTTACTTAGCTACAGGGGTCTGGAAGCAGTACTTC	CASSYLATGVWKQYF
NA	TRBV7-4	TRBJ1-2	NA	TGTGCCAGCAGCTTTTCGGACAGCTATGGCTACACCTTC	CASSFSDSYGYTF
NA	TRBV7-9	TRBJ2-7	NA	TGTGCCAGCAGCCCGCGACTTGATCGTCGGGACGAGCAGTACTTC	CASSPRLDRRDEQYF
TRBD2	TRBV11-1	TRBJ2-3	NA	TGTGCCAGCAGCGGGGGGGAAGACACAGATACGCAGTATTTT	CASSGGEDTDTQYF
NA	TRBV19	TRBJ2-2	NA	TGTGCCAGTACGCCGTGGGGGAGCGGCACCGGGGAGCTGTTTTTT	CASTPWGSGTGELFF
NA	TRBV11-2	TRBJ2-3	few	TGTGCCAGCAGCATGCGCTGGCGCTCAGATACGCAGTATTTT	CASSMRWRSDTQYF
TRBD1	TRBV4-1	TRBJ2-7	few	TGCGCCAGCAGCCAAGCTGAGACAGGGGCCTACGAGCAGTACTTC	CASSQAETGAYEQYF
NA	TRBV28	TRBJ2-3	few	TGTGCCAGCAGAGTGGCGGGGTCAGATACGCAGTATTTT	CASRVAGSDTQYF
NA	TRBV7-8	TRBJ2-6	many	TGTGCCAGCAGCTTACGGACAGGCTATTTGGGGAGGGGGGCCAACGTCCTGACTTTC	CASSLRTGYLGRGANVLTF
NA	TRBV25-1	TRBJ2-4	NA	TGTGCCAGCAGTGAATATGGGTCCATTCAGTACTTC	CASSEYGSIQYF
TRBD1	TRBV14	TRBJ1-1	NA	TGTGCCAGCAGCCTCAGGGGGCAGAGTGAAGCTTTCTTT	CASSLRGQSEAFF
NA	TRBV2	TRBJ2-5	NA	TGTGCCAGCGGCGAAGGCGGGCAAGAGAGCCAGTACTTC	CASGEGGQESQYF
NA	TRBV10-3	TRBJ1-1	NA	TGTGCCATCAGTGAAGGGGTCGTGAACACTGAAGCTTTCTTT	CAISEGVVNTEAFF
TRBD1	TRBV7-2	TRBJ1-5	many	TGTGCCAGCAGCTTACGACAGGGGGTGGGTCAGCCCCAGCATTTT	CASSLRQGVGQPQHF
NA	TRBV7-2	TRBJ1-1	NA	TGTGCCAGCAGCTTAGCGGACACCTACACTGAAGCTTTCTTT	CASSLADTYTEAFF
TRBD1	TRBV5-3	TRBJ1-6	NA	TGTGCCAGCAGCTATACAGGGGAGCGGTCACCCCTCCACTTT	CASSYTGERSPLHF